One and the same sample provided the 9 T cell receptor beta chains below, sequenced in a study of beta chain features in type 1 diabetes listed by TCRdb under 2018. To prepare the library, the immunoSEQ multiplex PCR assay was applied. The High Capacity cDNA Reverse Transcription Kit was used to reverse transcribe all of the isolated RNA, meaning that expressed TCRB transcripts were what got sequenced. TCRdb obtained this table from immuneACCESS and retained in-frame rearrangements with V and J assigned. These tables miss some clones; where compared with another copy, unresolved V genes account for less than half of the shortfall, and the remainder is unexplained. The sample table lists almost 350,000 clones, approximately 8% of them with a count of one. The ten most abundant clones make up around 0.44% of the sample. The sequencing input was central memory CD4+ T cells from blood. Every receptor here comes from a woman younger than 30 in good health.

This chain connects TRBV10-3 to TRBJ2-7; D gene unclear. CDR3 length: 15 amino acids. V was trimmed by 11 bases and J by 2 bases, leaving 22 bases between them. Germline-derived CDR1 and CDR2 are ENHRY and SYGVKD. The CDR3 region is CAAWAGRPPPYEQYF. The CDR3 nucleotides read TGTGCCGCCTGGGCAGGCAGGCCTCCCCCCTACGAGCAGTACTTC.

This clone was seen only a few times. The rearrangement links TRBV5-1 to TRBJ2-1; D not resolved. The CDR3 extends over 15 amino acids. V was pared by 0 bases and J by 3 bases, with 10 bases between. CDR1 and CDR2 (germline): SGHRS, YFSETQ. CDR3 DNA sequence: TGCGCCAGCAGCTTGGTCGAGCCATTCTACAATGAGCAGTTCTTC. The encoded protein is CASSLVEPFYNEQFF.

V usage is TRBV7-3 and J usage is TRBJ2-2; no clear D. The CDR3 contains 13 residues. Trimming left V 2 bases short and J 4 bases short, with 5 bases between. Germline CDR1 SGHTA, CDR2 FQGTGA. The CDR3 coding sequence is TGTGCCAGCAGCTTACTACGCACCGGGGAGCTGTTTTTT. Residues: CASSLLRTGELFF.

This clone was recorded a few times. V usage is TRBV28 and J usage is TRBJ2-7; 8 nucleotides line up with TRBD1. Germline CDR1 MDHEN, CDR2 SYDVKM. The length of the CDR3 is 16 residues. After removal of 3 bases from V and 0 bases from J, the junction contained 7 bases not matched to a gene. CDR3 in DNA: TGTGCCAGCAGTTTTTCTTGGACAGGGAGCTCCTACGAGCAGTACTTC. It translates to CASSFSWTGSSYEQYF.

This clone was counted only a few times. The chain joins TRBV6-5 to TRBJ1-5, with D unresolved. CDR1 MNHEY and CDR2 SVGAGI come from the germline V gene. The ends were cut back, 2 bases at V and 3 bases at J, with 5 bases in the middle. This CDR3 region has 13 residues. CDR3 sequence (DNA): TGTGCCAGCAGTTACGTCGCCAATCAGCCCCAGCATTTT. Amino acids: CASSYVANQPQHF.

The CDR3 protein is CASSQSEDRGYEQYF. Here the CDR3 DNA reads TGTGCCAGCAGCCAATCGGAGGACAGAGGTTACGAGCAGTACTTC. This rearrangement joins TRBV4-2 to TRBJ2-7, with a weak D call TRBD1 (6 bases). Germline V gene sequence: CDR1 LGHNA, CDR2 YNFKEQ. The CDR3 contains 15 residues. Trimming removed 2 bases at V and 4 bases at J, with 15 bases between.

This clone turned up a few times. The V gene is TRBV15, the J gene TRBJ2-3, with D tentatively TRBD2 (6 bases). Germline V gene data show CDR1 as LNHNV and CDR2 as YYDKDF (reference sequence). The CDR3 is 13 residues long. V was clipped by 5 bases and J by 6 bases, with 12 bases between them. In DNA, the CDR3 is TGTGCCACCAGCTATTCGGGGGTCGATACGCAGTATTTT. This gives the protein CATSYSGVDTQYF.

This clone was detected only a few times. The DNA of the CDR3 is TGTGCCGATCCCTACGAGCAGTACTTC. Its protein product is CADPYEQYF. The J gene is TRBJ2-7, the V gene TRBV3-2. TRBV3-2 is assigned pseudogene status. The CDR3 sequence is 9 residues long.

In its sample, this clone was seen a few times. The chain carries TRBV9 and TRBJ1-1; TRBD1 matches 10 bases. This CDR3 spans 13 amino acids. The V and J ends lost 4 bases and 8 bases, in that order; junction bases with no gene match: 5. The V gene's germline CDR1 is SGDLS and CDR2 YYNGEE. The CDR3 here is CASSPRTGGEAFF. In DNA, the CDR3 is TGTGCCAGCAGCCCACGGACAGGGGGGGAAGCTTTCTTT.